The table lists the clone carrying this TCR beta chain with many counts. Its antigen is as yet unknown. In germline, CDR1 is SGHVS, CDR2 FQNEAQ. The length of the CDR3 is 15 residues. The V and J ends lost 1 base and 6 bases respectively, with 16 bases between them. This sample is drawn from a study of T cells after yellow fever vaccination. 5'RACE template switching generated TCR cDNA, adding a universal primer site and UMIs. TCRdb re-called the 5' RACE reads through MiXCR, storing one row per CDR3 protein. The sample holds approximately 250,000 distinct CDR3 sequences, about 5.2% seen once. General study results and limits: Compared with primary, the secondary response was weaker and peaked at day 5, not 15. Post-booster repertoires contained most primary-vaccination clones again (about 95% CD4, 88% CD8). The CD4 and CD8 compartments had a small share of their clonotypes in common.

This clonotype was obtained from a man aged 18 to 30 who received the YFV17D yellow fever vaccine. The chain has TRBV7-8 and TRBJ2-7, with TRBD1 as a possible D gene (8 bases). Here the sequenced sample was CD4+ T cells sorted from PBMCs, taken on the day of the yellow fever booster vaccination. In DNA form, the CDR3 reads TGTGCCAGCAGCTTAGGCAGGGGGCGCGGGAGCGAGCAGTACGTC. Protein sequence: CASSLGRGRGSEQYV.